The clone carrying this T cell receptor (beta chain) has only a few counts. Its antigen is undetermined. Germline V gene lookup returns CDR1 SGHNT and CDR2 YYREEE (reference sequence). V gave up 3 bases and J gave up 6 bases; unmatched junction bases: 3. The CDR3 is 13 residues long. This sample was included in a study of cytomegalovirus exposure and HLA in healthy donors. As for the study in general: Around four fifths of around 400 genotyped donors fell in the Caucasian-associated ancestry cluster.

Primers: 60 Vbeta forward and 13 Jbeta reverse. Method: immunoSEQ multiplex PCR; TCRdb's copy keeps in-frame clones and lacks some. This sample carries about 200,000 clones, approximately 80% of them seen once, and the ten largest clones take roughly 0.098%. Whole-study results and caveats: What TCR beta sequences reportedly achieved was accurate prediction of HLA-A and HLA-B alleles in most subjects. An Asian-associated ancestry cluster reportedly showed fewer N-insertions than the approximately 700-donor mean in a later analysis.

The sample consisted of PBMCs. The origin of this receptor is a boy aged 2-15 years in good health and CMV-seronegative. The gene calls are TRBV5-4 and TRBJ1-2, with 9 bases fitting TRBD1. The DNA of the CDR3 is TGTGCCAGCAGCTGGGACAGGGCTAATGGCTACACCTTC. This encodes CASSWDRANGYTF.